Following are 27 T cell receptor beta chains from one sample sequenced in a study of blood T cells in healthy people across ages. A second PCR of roughly 7 to 11 cycles used a sample-barcoded 5' primer and a J-beta primer mix. TCRdb processed the 5' RACE reads anew with MiXCR; each CDR3 protein has one entry. The table has nearly 800,000 distinct CDR3 sequences, 20% to 25% seen once. This same sample was also taken into another study, of T cells of mothers and their children.

The sequenced material came from blood. All receptors come from a boy aged 5-17 years in good health.

The chain employs TRBV29-1 and TRBJ2-7; 8 nucleotides match TRBD1. J was trimmed by 4 bases and V by 7 bases; bases with no gene match: 9. The CDR3 consists of 13 residues. Germline V gene lookup returns CDR1 SQVTM and CDR2 ANQGSEA. CDR3 DNA: TGCAGCGCTATTGACAGGGGATATTACGAGCAGTACTTC. It encodes CSAIDRGYYEQYF.

The genes are TRBV5-1 and TRBJ2-7, with TRBD2 matching 9 bases. This CDR3 spans 15 amino acids. Germline V lookup: CDR1 SGHRS, CDR2 YFSETQ. Trimming at V came to 4 bases and at J to 4 bases, leaving 9 bases not matched to a gene. This CDR3 reads CASSPIIAGVYEQYF. The CDR3 bases are TGCGCCAGCAGCCCGATCATAGCGGGGGTTTACGAGCAGTACTTC.

This clonotype appeared many times. The chain recombines TRBV12-3 or TRBV12-4 with TRBJ1-2; D may be TRBD1 (6 bases). Trimming removed 4 bases from V and 6 bases from J, with 9 bases in between. There are 12 residues in the CDR3. This CDR3 is CASSYRVDGYTF. The CDR3 bases are TGTGCCAGCAGTTACAGGGTTGATGGCTACACCTTC.

This clonotype was counted between two and nine times. This chain connects TRBV5-1 to TRBJ2-6; D possibly uses TRBD1 or TRBD2 (5 bases each). The CDR3 runs to 19 residues. Trimming took 2 bases from V and 0 from J, leaving 18 bases between them. Germline-derived CDR1 and CDR2 are SGHRS and YFSETQ. The DNA for the CDR3 is TGCGCCAGCAGCTTAATTTTCGGGGCCCCCAACTCTGGGGCCAACGTCCTGACTTTC. Its protein product is CASSLIFGAPNSGANVLTF.

The chain joins TRBV20-1 to TRBJ2-7; maybe TRBD2 (5 bases). Looked up from germline, CDR1 is DFQATT and CDR2 is SNEGSKA (reference sequence). V was clipped by 6 bases and J by 0 bases, with 15 bases between them. This CDR3 is 14 amino acids long. CDR3 loop: CSAEDRFASYEQYF. In DNA, the CDR3 is TGCAGTGCGGAGGACCGTTTTGCCTCCTACGAGCAGTACTTC.

The rearrangement links TRBV29-1 to TRBJ2-7; 7 nucleotides agree with TRBD1. V was pared by 5 bases and J by 3 bases, with 7 bases of the junction left unmatched. Germline V gives CDR1 SQVTM, CDR2 ANQGSEA. The CDR3 is 13 residues long. The CDR3 DNA is TGCAGCGTTAACAGGGGTGGAGGCTACGAGCAGTACTTC. Translating it yields CSVNRGGGYEQYF.

This clonotype appeared a few times. This chain links TRBV3-1 with TRBJ1-5; 9 nucleotides align to TRBD1. V trimming: 9 bases; J trimming: 3 bases; junction bases outside the gene matches: 6. This CDR3 is 14 amino acids long. Germline CDR1 and CDR2: LGHDT and YNNKEL (reference sequence). CDR3 loop: CASSDRGHNQPQHF. DNA of the CDR3: TGTGCCAGTTCGGACAGGGGCCACAATCAGCCCCAGCATTTT.

This clonotype appeared many times. DNA for the CDR3: TGCAGTGCTAGATTGACAGGGTTTACTGAAGCTTTCTTT. It translates to CSARLTGFTEAFF. The chain recombines TRBV20-1 with TRBJ1-1; 7 positions match TRBD1. Germline CDR1 and CDR2: DFQATT and SNEGSKA (reference sequence). The CDR3 is 13 amino acids. Germline trimming cut 2 bases from V and 5 bases from J; bases unmatched to any gene: 5.

V usage is TRBV9 and J usage is TRBJ2-3; tentative D call: TRBD2 (5 bases). The germline V gene encodes CDR1 SGDLS and CDR2 YYNGEE. This CDR3 has 16 residues. V lost 2 bases and J lost 1, with 14 bases in between. The CDR3 DNA reads TGTGCCAGCAGCGTTTCGGGGTGGAGTGGCACAGATACGCAGTATTTT. It translates to CASSVSGWSGTDTQYF.

This clonotype has just a few counts. The chain employs TRBV5-1 and TRBJ2-4, with 8 bases fitting TRBD2. V dropped 6 bases and J dropped 1; count of bases not matched to a gene: 9. There are 16 residues in the CDR3. The germline V gene has CDR1 SGHRS and CDR2 YFSETQ. The CDR3 loop is CASNFQRGMAKNIQYF. In DNA, the CDR3 is TGCGCCAGCAACTTTCAGCGGGGGATGGCCAAAAACATTCAGTACTTC.

The V call is TRBV20-1, the J call TRBJ2-1; TRBD2 matches 7 bases. CDR3 length equals 15 residues. Trimming at V came to 6 bases and at J to 7 bases, leaving 15 bases not matched to a gene. The germline V gene has CDR1 DFQATT and CDR2 SNEGSKA (reference sequence). CDR3 bases: TGCAGTGCAAACCCCGGGACTAACATTAGAAATGAGCAGTTCTTC. This encodes CSANPGTNIRNEQFF.

The chain couples TRBV14 to TRBJ1-6; D is undetermined. The length of the CDR3 is 15 residues. The germline V gene encodes CDR1 SGHDN and CDR2 FVKESK. Deletions cut 0 bases from V and 3 bases from J, with 6 bases between. CDR3 protein: CASSQDRLYNSPLHF. Here the CDR3 DNA reads TGTGCCAGCAGCCAAGACCGACTCTATAATTCACCCCTCCACTTT. The complete variable domain, with remaining parts taken from reference TRBV14 and TRBJ1-6, reads EAGVTQFPSHSVIEKGQTVTLRCDPISGHDNLYWYRRVMGKEIKFLLHFVKESKQDESGMPNNRFLAERTGGTYSTLKVQPAELEDSGVYFCASSQDRLYNSPLHFGNGTRLTVT.

V is TRBV10-3 and J is TRBJ1-6; TRBD1 might be the D (5 bases). Germline V lookup: CDR1 ENHRY, CDR2 SYGVKD. The CDR3 runs to 14 residues. V dropped 11 bases and J dropped 9 bases, with 20 bases sitting between them. In DNA, the CDR3 is TGTGCCTCGCGATCAGGGTTTAACAGTTCACCCCTCCACTTT. Encoded protein: CASRSGFNSSPLHF.

This clonotype was seen only a few times. The V call is TRBV12-3 or TRBV12-4, the J call TRBJ1-1; no firm D call. Trimming removed 7 bases from V and 1 base from J, with 10 bases in between. The CDR3 is 13 amino acids. CDR3 loop: CASKPRSNTEAFF. The CDR3 DNA sequence: TGTGCCAGCAAGCCGAGATCGAACACTGAAGCTTTCTTT.

The CDR3 DNA reads as TGTGCCAGCAGCCCCAGCCACGGACTCGACGAGCAGTACTTC. Protein: CASSPSHGLDEQYF. The V and J genes are TRBV7-2 and TRBJ2-7; a weak D match, TRBD2 (5 bases). Trimming took 5 bases from V and 5 from J, leaving 16 bases between them. CDR3 length: 14 residues. The germline V gene encodes CDR1 SGHTA and CDR2 FQGNSA.

The rearrangement uses TRBV3-1 and TRBJ2-1; D possibly matches TRBD1 or TRBD2 (6 bases each). The CDR3 runs to 17 residues. V was trimmed by 3 bases and J by 0 bases, leaving 15 bases between them. In germline, CDR1 is LGHDT, CDR2 YNNKEL (reference sequence). This chain's CDR3 is CASSHMGGSTSYNEQFF. DNA for the CDR3: TGTGCCAGCAGCCATATGGGGGGCTCGACCTCCTACAATGAGCAGTTCTTC.

This clonotype was seen at least ten times. The V gene is TRBV12-3 or TRBV12-4, the J gene TRBJ1-4, with 7 bases aligning to TRBD1. The CDR3 has 15 amino acids. V lost 5 bases and J lost 5; bases outside the gene matches: 8. The CDR3 sequence: CASSPSDRQNEKLFF. In nucleotides, the CDR3 is TGTGCCAGCAGTCCGTCGGACAGGCAGAATGAAAAACTGTTTTTT.

This clonotype was found many times. The chain recombines TRBV29-1 with TRBJ2-5; 7 nucleotides agree with TRBD1. This CDR3 region has 16 residues. Germline V CDR1 and CDR2: SQVTM, ANQGSEA. Trimming took 1 base from V and 5 from J; bases not matched to a gene: 13. DNA for the CDR3: TGCAGCGTTGAAGGACACACAGGGGATAGGGTGGAGACCCAGTACTTC. This encodes CSVEGHTGDRVETQYF. Using reference TRBV29-1 and TRBJ2-5 for the parts outside the CDR3, the full variable domain is SAVISQKPSRDICQRGTSLTIQCQVDSQVTMMFWYRQQPGQSLTLIATANQGSEATYESGFVIDKFPISRPNLTFSTLTVSNMSPEDSSIYLCSVEGHTGDRVETQYFGPGTRLLVL.

The sample holds a few counts of this clonotype. The rearrangement links TRBV24-1 to TRBJ2-4; 10 nucleotides line up with TRBD1. V lost 3 bases and J lost 7; bases outside the gene matches: 2. The CDR3 is 14 residues long. Germline CDR1 reads KGHDR; CDR2 reads SFDVKD. CDR3 loop: CATSDPGQGNIQYF. The CDR3 coding sequence is TGTGCCACCAGTGATCCGGGACAGGGGAACATTCAGTACTTC.

Concerning this clonotype: One junction end disagrees with the germline gene, perhaps due to a read error. The chain has TRBV28 and TRBJ2-5, with TRBD2 as a possible D gene (5 bases). Germline V gene lookup returns CDR1 MDHEN and CDR2 SYDVKM. This CDR3 has 14 residues. DNA of the CDR3: TGTGCCAGCAGTTTTAATCACGGGGAAGAGATCCAGTACTTC. Translation gives CASSFNHGEEIQYF.

The V gene is TRBV9, the J gene TRBJ2-2; D gene ambiguous. Trimming shortened V by 4 bases and J by 7 bases, and 11 bases separated the two germline ends. The V gene's germline CDR1 is SGDLS and CDR2 YYNGEE. This CDR3 contains 13 residues. Written as DNA, the CDR3 is TGTGCCAGCAGCCCACTCCTGAGCGGGGAGCTGTTTTTT. Amino acids: CASSPLLSGELFF.

This clonotype has a handful of counts. V gene TRBV3-1 combines with J gene TRBJ2-4; D is unclear. Germline assignment: CDR1 LGHDT and CDR2 YNNKEL (reference sequence). The CDR3 length is 12 residues. Trimming removed 4 bases from V and 8 bases from J, with 9 bases in between. DNA of the CDR3: TGTGCCAGCAGCCCCTATCCCGACATTCAGTACTTC. Protein product: CASSPYPDIQYF. The variable domain in full, completed from reference TRBV3-1 and TRBJ2-4, reads DTAVSQTPKYLVTQMGNDKSIKCEQNLGHDTMYWYKQDSKKFLKIMFSYNNKELIINETVPNRFSPKSPDKAHLNLHINSLELGDSAVYFCASSPYPDIQYFGAGTRLSVL.

This clonotype was seen only a few times. The gene calls are TRBV7-9 and TRBJ1-2, with no clear D. Germline-derived CDR1 and CDR2 are SEHNR and FQNEAQ (reference sequence). Trimming removed 5 bases at V and 8 bases at J, with 15 bases between. The CDR3 has 13 residues. The CDR3: CASSAGLSGGYTF. The DNA for the CDR3 is TGTGCCAGCAGCGCGGGTCTCAGCGGGGGCTACACCTTC.

This clonotype was counted between two and nine times. This chain joins TRBV6-2 or TRBV6-3 and TRBJ2-6; 9 nucleotides align to TRBD2. CDR1 and CDR2 (germline): MNHEY, SVGEGT. V dropped 7 bases and J dropped 2; count of bases not matched to a gene: 9. The CDR3 is made up of 17 amino acids. The CDR3 nucleotides are TGTGCCAGCAACCTTTTAGCGGGGGTCGCTGGGGCCAACGTCCTGACTTTC. Protein product: CASNLLAGVAGANVLTF.

Only a few counts were recorded for this clonotype. The V call is TRBV5-1, the J call TRBJ1-6; D may be TRBD1 (6 bases). Germline V gives CDR1 SGHRS, CDR2 YFSETQ. Trimming cost V 4 bases and J 8 bases, with 10 bases left between them. The CDR3 consists of 13 residues. The CDR3, as DNA: TGCGCCAGCAGCCCGACAGGACATTCACCCCTCCACTTT. Residues: CASSPTGHSPLHF.

For this clonotype: The germline gene is not matched at one end of the junction; a read error may be the cause. This chain links TRBV9 with TRBJ2-3; 8 bases line up with TRBD2. The CDR3 consists of 16 residues. CDR1 SGDLS and CDR2 YYNGEE come from the germline V gene. In nucleotides, the CDR3 is TGTGCCTGCAGCGCGGTAGCGGGAATACTCACAGATACGCAGTATTTT. As protein: CACSAVAGILTDTQYF.

This clonotype occurred a few times. The genes are TRBV11-2 and TRBJ2-3; D ambiguous. The CDR3 totals 16 residues. The germline V gene has CDR1 SGHAT and CDR2 FQNNGV. Trimming removed 3 bases from V and 4 bases from J, with 17 bases in between. DNA for the CDR3: TGTGCCAGCAGCTTGACCCGGAGTTTCCACTCAGATACGCAGTATTTT. This encodes CASSLTRSFHSDTQYF.